The next 24 T cell receptor beta chains were all read from a single sample in a study of T cells in Graves' hyperthyroidism and ophthalmopathy. TCR beta CDR3 regions were amplified from RNA. The HTBI primer set drove a first-round RT-PCR of the TCR CDR3. Each CDR3 protein is one row after TCRdb ran MiXCR on the multiplex PCR reads. The sample lists approximately 620,000 distinct CDR3 sequences; around 14% were seen once. The sequencing input was blood. The receptors come from a woman in her twenties or thirties with Graves' hyperthyroidism that later progressed to Graves' ophthalmopathy.

The chain employs TRBV19 and TRBJ1-2; tentatively, D is TRBD1 (6 bases). V was pared by 3 bases and J by 2 bases, with 19 bases between. This CDR3 contains 17 residues. The germline CDR1 and CDR2 sequences are LNHDA and SQIVND (reference sequence). CDR3 in DNA: TGTGCCAGTAGTATTGGTAATCCAGGGGAGAGAAACTATGGCTACACCTTC. This codes for CASSIGNPGERNYGYTF.

This clonotype was observed many times. J is TRBJ2-2 and V is TRBV7-8; D is uncertain. CDR1 SGHVS and CDR2 FQNEAQ come from the germline V gene. V lost 2 bases, J lost 0 bases, and 10 bases lay in between. CDR3 size: 16 residues. CDR3 in amino acids: CASSLMAGTNTGELFF. For the CDR3, the DNA is TGTGCCAGCAGCTTAATGGCTGGCACGAACACCGGGGAGCTGTTTTTT.

This clonotype was counted at least ten times. This chain connects TRBV30 to TRBJ2-7; D might be TRBD2 (6 bases). Trimming left V 7 bases short and J 0 bases short, with 16 bases between. CDR1 and CDR2 from the germline V gene are GTSNPN and SVGIG (reference sequence). The CDR3 totals 14 residues. CDR3 residues: CASPRRGSSYEQYF. The CDR3 nucleotides read TGTGCCTCGCCACGACGGGGGAGCTCCTACGAGCAGTACTTC.

This sequence joins TRBV19 and TRBJ1-5; tentative D call: TRBD1 (5 bases). V was shortened by 5 bases and J by 5 bases, with 10 bases between the two germline ends. There are 13 residues in the CDR3. CDR1 is LNHDA and CDR2 is SQIVND in the germline V gene (reference sequence). The CDR3 DNA reads as TGTGCCAGTAGTGGGGACCGAGATCAGCCCCAGCATTTT. This sequence encodes CASSGDRDQPQHF.

The J gene is TRBJ2-7, the V gene TRBV7-8; D possibly matches TRBD1 or TRBD2 (5 bases each). The germline V gene has CDR1 SGHVS and CDR2 FQNEAQ. This CDR3 has 15 residues. V lost 5 bases and J lost 9, with 23 bases in between. The CDR3 region has the DNA TGTGCCAGCAGCCCTCGGGACCCACGGGACCACGGGCAGTACTTC. It encodes CASSPRDPRDHGQYF. Full variable domain (rest looked up from reference TRBV7-8 and TRBJ2-7): GAGVSQSPRYKVAKRGQDVALRCDPISGHVSLFWYQQALGQGPEFLTYFQNEAQLDKSGLPSDRFFAERPEGSVSTLKIQRTQQEDSAVYLCASSPRDPRDHGQYFGPGTRLTVT.

This clonotype has at least ten counts. V and J are TRBV28 and TRBJ1-6, with D unclear. V was cut by 6 bases and J by 10 bases, with 25 bases left in between. This CDR3 has 17 residues. Germline CDR1 is MDHEN and CDR2 is SYDVKM. The CDR3 region has the DNA TGTGCCAGCAGACATGTTCGGTATAAGAAGGGCAGATCACCCCTCCACTTT. Protein: CASRHVRYKKGRSPLHF.

The chain has TRBV5-1 and TRBJ1-4, with D possibly matching TRBD1 (5 bases). Trimming removed 4 bases from V and 8 bases from J, with 18 bases in between. This CDR3 is built from 15 residues. Germline V CDR1 and CDR2: SGHRS, YFSETQ. The CDR3 sequence is CASSDGTQGREKLFF. CDR3 DNA sequence: TGCGCCAGCAGCGACGGGACTCAGGGAAGAGAAAAACTGTTTTTT.

This clonotype was seen at least ten times. The V and J genes are TRBV6-6 and TRBJ1-1; D gene ambiguous. The CDR3 consists of 14 residues. The V gene lost 0 bases and the J gene lost 2 bases, with 7 bases spanning the gap. The germline gives CDR1 MNHNY, CDR2 SVGAGI (reference sequence). For the CDR3, the DNA is TGTGCCAGCAGTTACTCCCAAAGCAACACTGAAGCTTTCTTT. It yields the protein CASSYSQSNTEAFF.

This clonotype was recorded many times. This rearrangement joins TRBV20-1 to TRBJ1-5; D is unclear. The CDR3 consists of 12 residues. V was cut by 3 bases and J by 5 bases, with 8 bases left in between. The germline CDR1 and CDR2 sequences are DFQATT and SNEGSKA (reference sequence). The CDR3 DNA is TGCAGTGCTAGGCATTCGGATCAGCCCCAGCATTTT. This encodes CSARHSDQPQHF.

The table lists this clonotype with a few counts. An end of the junction differs from the germline gene, which may be a read error. The chain combines TRBV6-2 or TRBV6-3 with TRBJ1-4; no clear D. CDR1 is MNHEY and CDR2 is SVGEGT in the germline V gene. The CDR3 length is 12 residues. The CDR3 sequence: CASSYSKEKLFF. In DNA form, the CDR3 reads TGTGCCAGCAGTTACTCTAAAGAAAAACTGTTTTTT.

This clonotype was recorded at least ten times. V is TRBV20-1 and J is TRBJ2-5, with 8 bases matching TRBD2. Germline V gene lookup returns CDR1 DFQATT and CDR2 SNEGSKA (reference sequence). J gave up 5 bases and V 1 base, and 9 bases lay outside the gene matches. The CDR3 has 15 amino acids. The CDR3 spells CSARVSGSRGETQYF. The CDR3 nucleotides read TGCAGTGCTAGAGTGAGCGGGAGTCGAGGGGAGACCCAGTACTTC.

This clonotype was picked up many times. V and J are TRBV6-1 and TRBJ2-7, with D possibly called TRBD1 or TRBD2 (6 bases each). CDR3 length: 15 amino acids. Trimming removed 6 bases at V and 3 bases at J, with 18 bases between. Germline-derived CDR1 and CDR2 are MNHNS and SASEGT. The CDR3: CASRGAQRVLYEQYF. CDR3 bases: TGTGCCAGCAGGGGGGCGCAGCGGGTTCTCTACGAGCAGTACTTC.

This clonotype was observed at least ten times. This chain joins TRBV14 and TRBJ2-1; the match to TRBD2 covers 11 bases. Germline V gives CDR1 SGHDN, CDR2 FVKESK. With 3 bases clipped from V and 7 bases from J, the junction kept 5 bases outside the gene matches. CDR3 length: 15 amino acids. For the CDR3, the DNA is TGTGCCAGCAGCCAGATACTAGCGGGAGTTAATGAGCAGTTCTTC. Protein product: CASSQILAGVNEQFF. The full variable domain, in which reference TRBV14 and TRBJ2-1 provide the parts outside the CDR3, is EAGVTQFPSHSVIEKGQTVTLRCDPISGHDNLYWYRRVMGKEIKFLLHFVKESKQDESGMPNNRFLAERTGGTYSTLKVQPAELEDSGVYFCASSQILAGVNEQFFGPGTRLTVL.

This clonotype was found many times. The J gene is TRBJ2-1, the V gene TRBV28; D call uncertain. The CDR3 contains 17 residues. The ends were cut back, 1 base at V and 2 bases at J, with 15 bases in the middle. Germline V lookup: CDR1 MDHEN, CDR2 SYDVKM. The CDR3 coding sequence is TGTGCCAGCAGTTTATCCCCCAATTTGCGGCCCTACAATGAGCAGTTCTTC. This codes for CASSLSPNLRPYNEQFF.

There are many counts of this clonotype. The J gene is TRBJ1-1, the V gene TRBV12-3 or TRBV12-4; the match to TRBD1 covers 8 bases. Unmatched junction bases numbered 6, after V lost 5 bases and J lost 7 bases. The CDR3 has 13 amino acids. The CDR3 DNA follows: TGTGCCAGCAGTCCCACAGGGGGGGGTGAAGCTTTCTTT. The encoded protein is CASSPTGGGEAFF.

This clonotype was seen more than once but under ten times. The V call is TRBV5-1, the J call TRBJ2-7; 8 nucleotides line up with TRBD2. The CDR3 runs 15 residues. V shed 4 bases and J 0 bases; nucleotides not matched to a gene: 6. Germline V lookup: CDR1 SGHRS, CDR2 YFSETQ. The CDR3 loop reads CASSDVAGTSYEQYF. The CDR3 nucleotides read TGCGCCAGCAGCGATGTAGCGGGGACCTCCTACGAGCAGTACTTC.

Only a few counts were recorded for this clonotype. The rearrangement uses TRBV18 and TRBJ1-4, with D possibly being TRBD1 (5 bases). The length of the CDR3 is 15 residues. V lost 6 bases, J lost 5 bases, and 16 bases lay in between. Germline assignment: CDR1 KGHSH and CDR2 LQKENI. The CDR3 protein is CASSPGTDNNEKLFF. The CDR3 DNA reads TGTGCCAGCTCCCCTGGGACCGACAACAATGAAAAACTGTTTTTT.

This clonotype was seen at least ten times. The V call is TRBV11-2, the J call TRBJ2-2, with unresolved D. V lost 5 bases to trimming and J lost 1 base, with 8 bases between them. CDR1 is SGHAT and CDR2 is FQNNGV in the germline V gene. The CDR3 contains 14 residues. The CDR3 is CASSRGRNTGELFF. CDR3 DNA sequence: TGTGCCAGCAGCCGCGGACGGAACACCGGGGAGCTGTTTTTT.

The table lists this clonotype with many counts. This chain uses TRBV19 with TRBJ2-2; D possibly corresponds to TRBD1 (6 bases). V was trimmed by 5 bases and J by 6 bases, leaving 13 bases between them. CDR1 and CDR2 (germline): LNHDA, SQIVND (reference sequence). The CDR3 contains 14 residues. This CDR3 is CASSVQTGAGELFF. The CDR3 coding sequence is TGTGCCAGTAGTGTACAGACAGGAGCCGGGGAGCTGTTTTTT.

This clonotype showed up many times. The chain carries TRBV14 and TRBJ2-7, with no clear D. Trimming removed 0 bases from V and 0 bases from J, with 9 bases in between. CDR3 length: 15 amino acids. In germline, CDR1 is SGHDN, CDR2 FVKESK. The CDR3 nucleotides are TGTGCCAGCAGCCAAGAGGCAGCCTACTCCTACGAGCAGTACTTC. This codes for CASSQEAAYSYEQYF.

This chain uses TRBV20-1 with TRBJ1-5, with a weak D call TRBD1 (5 bases). CDR1 and CDR2 from the germline V gene are DFQATT and SNEGSKA (reference sequence). Trimming pared 1 base from V and 7 bases from J, leaving 14 bases between. The CDR3 runs to 14 residues. CDR3 sequence: CSARGGLPGQPQHF. The CDR3 DNA reads as TGCAGTGCTAGAGGGGGCCTTCCGGGACAGCCCCAGCATTTT.

This clonotype was counted many times. The V gene is TRBV2, the J gene TRBJ2-7; perhaps TRBD1 as D (6 bases). CDR1 is SNHLY and CDR2 is FYNNEI in the germline V gene. Trimming cost V 4 bases and J 2 bases, with 15 bases left between them. CDR3 length: 15 amino acids. The CDR3 here is CASSANRESAYEQYF. CDR3 sequence (DNA): TGTGCCAGCAGTGCGAACAGGGAAAGTGCCTACGAGCAGTACTTC.

This clonotype was seen ten or more times. The J gene is TRBJ2-2, the V gene TRBV5-1, with 7 bases lining up with TRBD1. Germline V gene lookup returns CDR1 SGHRS and CDR2 YFSETQ. The CDR3 sequence is 17 residues long. V trimming: 4 bases; J trimming: 1 base; junction bases outside the gene matches: 10. CDR3 region: CASSHRGINQNTGELFF. CDR3 sequence (DNA): TGCGCCAGCAGCCACAGGGGAATAAACCAGAACACCGGGGAGCTGTTTTTT.

The chain is built from TRBV7-2 and TRBJ2-7; D is uncertain. V was trimmed by 5 bases and J by 5 bases, leaving 19 bases between them. Germline-derived CDR1 and CDR2 are SGHTA and FQGNSA. The CDR3 runs to 15 residues. CDR3 in DNA: TGTGCCAGCAGCCCCCAACCGTCGTCAGGAAACGAGCAGTACTTC. Amino acids: CASSPQPSSGNEQYF.